This TCR beta chain was identified in a study of cytomegalovirus exposure and HLA in healthy donors. Study overall: The same platform used for the 500 to 850 first-cohort repertoires was also used for the 95 to 150 validation repertoires, as a later analysis reported.

Study results and caveats: Diagnosis of cytomegalovirus status made by the classifier reportedly showed high specificity and sensitivity. As confirmed in vitro, three CMV-associated chains were specific for CMV antigens.

As to this clone: Its antigen is unknown.

Sequenced by immunoSEQ multiplex PCR; TCRdb stores in-frame clones only, minus some. The profile shows under 130,000 clones, approximately 86% of them singletons. The donors were members of the validation cohort comprising over a hundred subjects, separate from the approximately 670-subject first cohort. Specimen: PBMCs. This sequence originates from a woman under 30 in good health and CMV-seropositive.

For the CDR3, the DNA is TGCGCCAGCAGCTTCGAAAGGGGGCAGCCCCAGCATTTT. Translated, it gives CASSFERGQPQHF. The chain joins TRBV5-1 to TRBJ1-5, with D possibly matching TRBD1 (6 bases). V was clipped by 2 bases and J by 7 bases, with 10 bases between them. From germline, CDR1 is SGHRS and CDR2 YFSETQ. CDR3 size: 13 residues.